This T cell receptor beta chain was observed in a study of cytomegalovirus exposure and HLA in healthy donors (dated by TCRdb to the late 2010s). About the investigation overall: An earlier analysis of roughly 500 of the donors reported 250 to 300 Gb of sequence data and around 110 million unique TCR beta sequences from roughly 180 million T cells. Of the 300 to 500 genotyped donors, roughly 76% were placed in the genetic ancestry cluster associated with self-reported Caucasian donors. In an earlier analysis of 550 to 700 of the donors, high-throughput TCR beta sequencing was used to judge whether each TCR beta V gene segment behaved as functional or pseudogenic. The number of donors typed differed by locus, with 629-630 for A, B, C, DRB1 and DQB1, more than 500 for DQA1, 606 for DPA1, and 472 for DPB1. All discovery cohort repertoires had been generated using a single sequencing platform. HLA typing covered class I and class II loci at four-digit resolution. The T cell repertoires of 700 or so subjects were profiled by immunosequencing and related to cytomegalovirus serostatus. The study aimed to test whether signatures of past pathogen exposure could be identified by cataloging public T cell receptors. Several DR-DQ haplotypes were handled as single units for association and clustering, since linkage in the cohort was strong. Donor age, sex, ethnicity and CMV serostatus were compiled together with the repertoire data. To predict cytomegalovirus infection status, the study brought together high-throughput TCR immunosequencing, statistical association of individual TCRs with disease status, and machine learning. Across approximately 400 genotyped donors of the cohort, an average of roughly 200,000 unique TCR beta nucleotide sequences per donor were sequenced, and around 19% of those sequences were non-productive. An early release that covered about 600 HLA-typed donors contained approximately 290 gigabases of sequencing data and approximately 85 million unique TCR sequences. To study patterns of TCR occurrence, a later analysis re-analyzed previously published TCR beta repertoires from around 700 donors and added high-resolution HLA genotyping. A later genetic analysis took genome-wide SNP genotypes for about three fifths of the roughly 700 donors and used that subset as a discovery cohort. The later analysis used no new phenotypic data to find candidate immune exposures, relying instead on TCR beta sequences and their occurrence across donors. A separate validation cohort of roughly 130 different subjects was used in addition to the approximately 670-subject first cohort. General findings and caveats noted by the study authors: According to a later analysis, parvovirus B19, influenza, CMV and Epstein-Barr virus appeared linked to several top co-occurrence clusters. A further reported finding was that TCR beta sequences accurately predicted the HLA-A and HLA-B alleles for most subjects in the first cohort. Over 15 rarely observed V segments, including chromosome 9 orphons, were excluded from the earlier analysis of just under 600 of the donors because counts were too low. Immune exposure information for the cohort was limited to CMV serostatus. This cohort had only TCR beta chains sequenced, and the lack of alpha or paired-chain data limited which features could be detected. Correlated functional status among segregating V segments might reflect linkage disequilibrium, but an unknown experimental factor could not be ruled out. Cytomegalovirus status was reported to be diagnosed by the classifier with high specificity and sensitivity in both the original and validation cohorts. The sequencing pipeline was judged likely to have produced a cluster of highly shared sequence variants as a technical artifact. It was suggested by the authors that the approach could potentially be generalized to other disease states and immunological phenotypes. The study gave a list of some 150 TCR beta chains associated with cytomegalovirus. Most TCR sequences were seen in very few donors, while some public TCRs were found in many individuals. Three of the identified cytomegalovirus-associated TCR beta chains were confirmed in vitro to be specific for cytomegalovirus antigens. Compared with the approximately 600-donor mean, donors in an Asian-associated ancestry cluster had fewer N-insertions in productive TCRs, according to a later genetic analysis. According to a later analysis, TCR association rates differed among HLA loci, with DRB1 alleles showing the most associated TCRs and HLA-C alleles showing the fewest. When HLA alleles, especially DR and DQ, strongly co-occurred, TCR associations were difficult to assign to individual alleles. Presence/absence analyses assumed roughly uniform sequencing depth across donors, an assumption that may not hold. In a later analysis, HLA-associated TCR beta chains showed more clonal expansion and lower generation probabilities than non-associated chains that were equally common. The 87-base-pair reads could not distinguish some IMGT-functional V segments, including TRBV6-2 and TRBV6-3, so those segments were excluded. Because some donors lacked HLA typing at each locus, the association tests relied only on the typed subset. In an earlier analysis of approximately 590 of the donors, most TCR beta V segments were observed in productive rearrangements about 87% or about 30% of the time, broadly matching IMGT annotations. A later analysis found that most CMV-associated TCR beta chains appeared HLA-restricted, with HLA associations seemingly driven largely by CMV exposure. In a later genetic analysis, a missense DCLRE1C variant was associated with V-gene and J-gene trimming of TCR beta chains, and the association was replicated in an independent cohort. At a false discovery rate of 0.05, a later analysis linked about 16,000 TCR beta sequences to specific HLA alleles.

The cohort consisted of fewer than 700 healthy bone marrow donors. Cohort members were all nominally healthy when sampled, although unrecorded immune exposures were likely present. The donor tested CMV seronegative, placing the donor among the 352 seronegative members of the cohort. A peripheral blood sample was provided by each donor, and peripheral blood mononuclear cells were used for TCR beta sequencing. Genomic DNA was extracted from the blood cell samples with the Qiagen DNeasy Blood Extraction Kit. Library creation used the immunoSEQ multiplex PCR assay. For the multiplex PCR, a mixture combining 60 forward primers for TCR Vbeta segments and 13 reverse primers for TCR Jbeta segments was used. Amplification of the CDR3 region of rearranged TCR beta genes was performed with a multiplex PCR assay on genomic DNA. The amplified TCR beta libraries were sequenced on the Illumina HiSeq System as 87-base-pair reads. From the authors' description of their analysis: A later analysis counted 65 million to 90 million unique TCR beta chains across the 550 to 700 repertoires, and roughly 9.9 million of these chains were shared by at least two donors. To remove PCR and sequencing errors, raw reads were error-corrected and collapsed into unique sequences using a nearest-neighbor algorithm that merged closely related sequences. Alignment of CDR3 sequences to IMGT reference sequences was used to assign V, D and J gene segments. For a sequence to be retained, a match of at least six nucleotides was required to both a V gene segment and a J gene segment. A rearrangement was called productive if the CDR3 had no stop codons and remained in frame with V and J, and every other rearrangement was called non-productive. Following IMGT convention, CDR3 was defined as the stretch from the second conserved V-encoded cysteine up to the conserved J-encoded phenylalanine. The earlier analysis of about 590 of the donors excluded sequences that lacked an unambiguous match to a single V gene segment. In an earlier analysis of a few hundred of the donors, a V segment was called functional when productive rearrangements were above 56.7%, and segregating when the standard deviation between donors exceeded 5%. A statistical classification framework was built for diagnosing cytomegalovirus status from the catalog of TCR beta chain sequences. In a later analysis, TCR nucleotide sequences were compared against IMGT/GENE-DB human TR gene sequences so that V and J genes could be assigned. The TCRdist pipeline was used in a later analysis to assign CDR3 sequences and most-parsimonious VDJ recombination scenarios. A later analysis defined each TCR beta chain by its CDR3 amino acid sequence plus V-gene family, and excluded reads lacking a unique V-gene family. To address suspected cross-contamination and a sequencing artifact, a later analysis removed some 620 highly shared, low-generation-probability nucleotide sequences. In a later analysis, a clonal expansion index was calculated for each public chain from normalized within-repertoire ranks of inferred template counts. In a later analysis, generation probabilities were computed using a VDJ recombination model fitted to out-of-frame rearrangements, and the results were checked against IGoR. In a later analysis, TCR-TCR, TCR-HLA and TCR-CMV co-occurrence was scored with hypergeometric tests, and a repertoire-size bias correction was applied to TCR pairs. False discovery rates were estimated in a later analysis by permuting HLA or CMV assignments 20 times. In a later analysis, co-occurring TCRs were grouped using DBSCAN, and TCRdist sequence similarity was added for clustering within HLA-allele-positive subsets. For co-occurrence clustering, repertoires with fewer than 30,000 or more than 120,000 public chains were excluded, along with five repertoires with anomalous nucleotide sharing. Not all clones reach the TCRdb copy of this immuneACCESS table, which keeps in-frame sequences only. Checked studies attribute under half of the gap to unresolved V genes and leave the rest unexplained. That table furnishes V, J and clone size, whereas the DNA furnished D and trimming. This sample comprises around 120,000 clones, 70% to 85% of them detected only once. The ten most abundant clones make up 2.7% of the sample.

Comment on this clone: Its antigen is currently not known. Nothing much larger sits one base from this clone, and base qualities are not available.

The CDR3 spans 11 residues, from the cysteine through the phenylalanine. Left in the record is the CDR3 DNA by itself, 33 bases read in frame from the first base. V gives up 6 bases and J gives up 7 bases, and the segment between their germline ends measures 10 bases. CDR1 and CDR2, looked up from the germline V gene (reference sequence), are DFQATT and SNEGSKA. The chain joins TRBV20-1 to TRBJ2-1; no confident D gene assignment can be made. This TCR was sampled from a boy younger than 10 in good health and CMV-seronegative. The sequenced sample consisted of PBMCs. The CDR3 here reads CSANLLNEQFF. In nucleotide form, the sequence is TGCAGTGCCAATCTACTTAATGAGCAGTTCTTC.